Sequencing of this T cell receptor beta chain was carried out in a study of shared clonotypes between healthy human individuals. Broader study findings: Estimated richness values were generally larger in naive subsets than in memory subsets.

The CDR3 is 16 amino acids. Trimming removed 2 bases from V and 8 bases from J, with 19 bases in between. Germline loops: CDR1 SGHAT, CDR2 FQNNGV. Libraries were prepared by immunoSEQ multiplex PCR; TCRdb keeps only in-frame clonotypes and omits some of them. The sample shows 1.4 million to 1.5 million clones, around 97% of them seen only once. A word on this clone: What it binds is not known.

The clonotype originates from a man aged 25 to 40 in good health. Source material: naive CD4+ T cells sorted from blood. Indicated subset: CD45RA+ positively selected. V and J are TRBV11-2 and TRBJ2-1; D is unclear. The CDR3 DNA follows: TGTGCCAGCAGCTTAAAGCTATTCCGTCGTCCGGATGAGCAGTTCTTC. Translation: CASSLKLFRRPDEQFF.